The 32 T cell receptor beta chains below all came from one sample that was sequenced in a study of T cell clonality in common variable immunodeficiency. Some clones are missing from TCRdb's copy, which holds only in-frame ones; the method was immunoSEQ multiplex PCR. The sample yields more than 35,000 clones, without any singletons. Material: peripheral blood mononuclear cells. The origin of the receptors is a person aged 18 to 75 in good health.

At least ten counts were recorded for this clone. The DNA ends 3 residues before the CDR3 does, and the rest of the CDR3 is filled in from the germline J gene. The V call is TRBV13, the J call TRBJ1-5; possibly TRBD1 for D (5 bases). Trimming took off 7 bases at V and 1 base at J, with 11 bases between the two ends. The length of the CDR3 is 14 residues. Germline values: CDR1 PRHDT, CDR2 FYEKMQ (reference sequence). The sequenced part of the CDR3 DNA is TGTGCCAGCAATAGGGGAGGGAGCAATCAGCCC. Translated, it gives CASNRGGSNQP. The CDR3 in full is CASNRGGSNQPQHF.

This clone came up many times. Sequencing ends 3 residues short of the CDR3 end; the germline J gene provides the rest. This rearrangement joins TRBV20-1 to TRBJ2-3; 14 nucleotides match TRBD2. The germline V gene encodes CDR1 DFQATT and CDR2 SNEGSKA (reference sequence). The ends lost 5 bases at V and 2 bases at J; junction bases unmatched: 9. This CDR3 spans 17 amino acids. The covered CDR3 bases are TGCAGTGCTCTTCGGACTAGCGGGAGGCACTACACAGATACG. Translation: CSALRTSGRHYTDT. The whole CDR3 sequence is CSALRTSGRHYTDTQYF.

This clone came up many times. The read halts 3 residues ahead of the CDR3 end, with the missing end drawn from the germline J gene. This chain joins TRBV20-1 and TRBJ2-3, with 9 bases that match TRBD2. J lost 0 bases, V lost 1 base, and 2 bases had no gene match. The CDR3 consists of 15 residues. Germline V lookup: CDR1 DFQATT, CDR2 SNEGSKA (reference sequence). Incomplete CDR3 DNA: TGCAGTGCTAGAGGGCTAGCGGGGAGCACAGATACG. Its protein is CSARGLAGSTDT. The CDR3 in its entirety is CSARGLAGSTDTQYF.

This clone occurred many times. The read ends 3 residues before the CDR3 terminus; that terminus is restored from the germline J gene. The rearrangement joins TRBV20-1 to TRBJ2-3, with D perhaps matching TRBD1 (6 bases). The CDR3 loop spans 14 amino acids. CDR1 and CDR2 (germline): DFQATT, SNEGSKA (reference sequence). CDR3 DNA (partial): TGCAGTGCTAGAGGGGGGCCCTCTTTCCAGACG. Translating it yields CSARGGPSFQT. The full CDR3 protein is CSARGGPSFQTQYF.

This clone was seen many times. The CDR3 end lies 3 residues beyond the end of the read and is filled in from the germline J gene. The chain uses TRBV11-2 and TRBJ1-6; D is unresolved. Trimming cost V 4 bases and J 9 bases, with 7 bases left between them. Germline V lookup: CDR1 SGHAT, CDR2 FQNNGV. The CDR3 is 12 residues long. CDR3 protein: CASSSSGSPLHF. The covered CDR3 bases are TGTGCCAGCAGCTCCAGTGGTTCACCC.

This clone was detected ten times or more. Read coverage stops 3 residues before the CDR3 terminus; the germline J gene supplies the remainder. The rearrangement joins TRBV13 to TRBJ2-1; 10 nucleotides agree with TRBD1. J lost 6 bases, V lost 5 bases, and 7 bases had no gene match. Germline assignment: CDR1 PRHDT and CDR2 FYEKMQ (reference sequence). The CDR3 loop spans 15 amino acids. The covered CDR3 bases are TGTGCCAGCAGCCCCTGGGACAGGGGAGGCAATGAG. Protein sequence: CASSPWDRGGNE. The entire CDR3 reads CASSPWDRGGNEQFF.

In its sample, this clone was seen many times. The read stops 3 residues short of the end of the CDR3; the missing end is completed from the germline J gene. V usage is TRBV19 and J usage is TRBJ1-2; the match to TRBD1 covers 10 bases. With 4 bases clipped from V and 3 bases from J, the junction kept 2 bases outside the gene matches. This CDR3 is 14 amino acids long. The germline V gene has CDR1 LNHDA and CDR2 SQIVND (reference sequence). The CDR3 sequence is CASSRQGADYGYTF. The DNA read from the CDR3 is TGTGCCAGTAGTAGACAGGGGGCAGACTATGGC.

With respect to this clone: The observed sequence ends 3 residues before the CDR3 terminus, with the missing tail filled in from the germline J gene. The same CDR3 arises from other DNA sequences in this sample as well. The rearrangement uses TRBV7-9 and TRBJ1-1; D call uncertain. The germline V gene encodes CDR1 SEHNR and CDR2 FQNEAQ (reference sequence). The ends were cut back, 1 base at V and 4 bases at J, with 10 bases in the middle. CDR3 length equals 14 residues. Partial CDR3 DNA: TGTGCCAGCAGCTTAGGGGGTAGCGGCACTGAA. It is translated as CASSLGGSGTE. The full CDR3 reads CASSLGGSGTEAFF.

Ten or more counts support this clone. From the germline J gene comes the end of the CDR3, since the read stops 3 residues before it. The V call is TRBV28, the J call TRBJ1-2; D ambiguous. CDR3 length: 14 residues. The V gene's germline CDR1 is MDHEN and CDR2 SYDVKM. The V end was cut by 2 bases, the J end by 0 bases, with 7 bases between. The CDR3 loop is CASSLSRANYGYTF. The covered CDR3 bases are TGTGCCAGCAGTTTAAGCCGGGCTAACTATGGC.

This clone appeared many times. The read ends 3 residues early relative to the CDR3; the germline J gene fills the gap. This rearrangement joins TRBV4-1 to TRBJ1-5, with D perhaps matching TRBD1 (6 bases). Germline lookup yields CDR1 MGHRA and CDR2 YSYEKL. V dropped 2 bases and J dropped 5 bases, with 10 bases sitting between them. The CDR3 runs 14 residues. CDR3: CASSQPDRYQPQHF. The sequenced part of the CDR3 DNA is TGCGCCAGCAGCCAACCTGACAGGTATCAGCCC.

This clone was recorded many times. No DNA is shown, since the ends of the CDR3 on it are uncertain; the CDR3 is the one TCRdb lists. The chain recombines TRBV19 with TRBJ2-2; no DNA check was done on the table's D call, TRBD1. Inclusive of both ends, the CDR3 amounts to 15 amino acids. CDR1 and CDR2 (germline): LNHDA, SQIVND (reference sequence). CDR3 protein: CASTSGQGYSGELFF.

Comments on this clone: The read finishes 3 residues shy of the CDR3 end, and the germline J gene is used to complete it. The chain has TRBV7-6 and TRBJ2-7, with D possibly being TRBD1 (5 bases). This CDR3 has 14 amino acids. Germline V gives CDR1 SGHVS, CDR2 FNYEAQ. The ends were cut back, 5 bases at V and 1 base at J, with 12 bases in the middle. The part of the CDR3 DNA that was read is TGTGCCAGCAGCCCAGGGATGGCATCCTACGAG. This sequence encodes CASSPGMASYE. The entire CDR3 is CASSPGMASYEQYF.

This clone has a count of ten or more. The read is 3 residues too short to cover the CDR3 end, so that end is filled in from the germline J gene. The chain couples TRBV5-6 to TRBJ2-1; 9 positions match TRBD2. Looked up from germline, CDR1 is SGHDT and CDR2 is YYEEEE. The CDR3 extends over 14 amino acids. V lost 2 bases and J lost 5; bases outside the gene matches: 2. The DNA read from the CDR3 is TGTGCCAGCAGCTTTAGCGGGAGCAACAATGAG. Residues: CASSFSGSNNE. The whole CDR3 is CASSFSGSNNEQFF.

With respect to this clone: Read coverage stops 3 residues before the CDR3 terminus; the germline J gene supplies the remainder. The chain carries TRBV7-2 and TRBJ1-2; 7 bases match TRBD1. The CDR3 runs 15 residues. Germline V CDR1 and CDR2: SGHTA, FQGNSA. V shed 5 bases and J 3 bases; nucleotides not matched to a gene: 9. CDR3 region: CASSLRRGQYYGYTF. The CDR3 bases that were read are TGTGCCAGCAGCCTTAGGAGGGGACAGTACTATGGC.

This clone was detected many times. The sequenced fragment ends 3 residues before the CDR3 boundary, so the rest is inferred from the germline J gene. The J gene is TRBJ2-5, the V gene TRBV6-1; tentatively, D is TRBD1 (6 bases). This CDR3 is built from 14 residues. Germline values: CDR1 MNHNS, CDR2 SASEGT. Trimming removed 4 bases from V and 1 base from J, with 10 bases in between. CDR3 protein: CASSGTGPQETQYF. The part of the CDR3 DNA that was read is TGTGCCAGCAGTGGAACAGGGCCCCAAGAGACC.

This clone was counted many times. The CDR3 spells CAWSVRGLVSSPLHF. CDR3 bases read: TGTGCCTGGAGTGTACGGGGTTTGGTTAGTTCACCC. The genes are TRBV30 and TRBJ1-6; D is uncertain. With the read ending 3 residues before the CDR3 end, the germline J gene is used to fill in that end. Trimming left V 0 bases short and J 9 bases short, with 15 bases between. The CDR3 runs to 15 residues. Germline-derived CDR1 and CDR2 are GTSNPN and SVGIG (reference sequence).

This clone was seen at least ten times. The read terminates 3 residues ahead of where the CDR3 ends, so the germline J gene completes it. The genes are TRBV19 and TRBJ2-6; D is uncertain. V dropped 5 bases and J dropped 4 bases, with 6 bases sitting between them. The CDR3 runs to 13 residues. Germline V gene data show CDR1 as LNHDA and CDR2 as SQIVND (reference sequence). This chain's CDR3 is CASSFLGANVLTF. The CDR3 DNA, read in part, is TGTGCCAGTAGTTTCCTCGGGGCCAACGTC.

A remark on this clone: One end of the junction is discordant with germline, which a read error may explain. The CDR3 end falls 3 residues outside the read, so it is completed with the germline J gene. This CDR3 is also generated by other DNA sequences in the sample. The V call is TRBV5-1, the J call TRBJ1-3; 9 nucleotides line up with TRBD1. Germline CDR1 reads SGHRS; CDR2 reads YFSETQ. The CDR3 is made up of 15 amino acids. CDR3 DNA, as far as it was read: TGCGCCAGCAGCCTACAGGGGGCAAATGGAAACACG. Protein sequence: CASSLQGANGNT. The CDR3 as a whole reads CASSLQGANGNTIYF.

There are many counts of this clone. The read is 3 residues too short to cover the CDR3 end, so that end is filled in from the germline J gene. The V and J genes are TRBV20-1 and TRBJ1-5; 7 bases align to TRBD1. CDR1 and CDR2 (germline): DFQATT, SNEGSKA (reference sequence). This CDR3 comprises 15 residues. V shed 7 bases, J shed 0 bases, and the junction held 9 bases outside the gene matches. The covered CDR3 bases are TGCAGTGTTACGACAGGGAGGTATAGCAATCAGCCC. It codes for CSVTTGRYSNQP. The entire CDR3 sequence reads CSVTTGRYSNQPQHF.

This clone was observed many times. With the read ending 3 residues before the CDR3 end, the germline J gene is used to fill in that end. The gene calls are TRBV30 and TRBJ1-1; tentatively, D is TRBD1 (6 bases). The CDR3 totals 13 residues. Germline-derived CDR1 and CDR2 are GTSNPN and SVGIG (reference sequence). The CDR3 here is CAWSPDGGARAFF. The DNA read from the CDR3 is TGTGCCTGGAGTCCTGACGGGGGGGCAAGA.

This clone was seen many times. Sequencing ends 3 residues short of the CDR3 end; the germline J gene provides the rest. The V and J genes are TRBV6-2 or TRBV6-3 and TRBJ2-1; the D gene is possibly TRBD2 (5 bases). The V gene lost 7 bases and the J gene lost 0 bases, with 7 bases spanning the gap. The CDR3 has 13 amino acids. Looked up from germline, CDR1 is MNHEY and CDR2 is SVGEGT. Here the CDR3 reads CASNAGSYNEQFF. The CDR3 bases that were read are TGTGCCAGCAACGCGGGCTCCTACAATGAG.

There are many counts of this clone. The read ends 3 residues shy of where the CDR3 ends; the end is completed using the germline J gene. The gene calls are TRBV11-2 and TRBJ1-6; 8 bases are shared with TRBD1. Trimming removed 5 bases from V and 9 bases from J; junction bases left unmatched: 9. Germline assignment: CDR1 SGHAT and CDR2 FQNNGV. The CDR3 is 15 residues long. The CDR3 bases that were read are TGTGCCAGCAGCACAGAACAGGGGGTAATTTCACCC. Translating it yields CASSTEQGVISP. The complete CDR3 reads CASSTEQGVISPLHF.

In its sample, this clone was seen many times. The CDR3 end lies 3 residues beyond the end of the read and is filled in from the germline J gene. This rearrangement joins TRBV7-9 to TRBJ2-7; D call uncertain. The CDR3 has 13 residues. V lost 7 bases, J lost 2 bases, and 12 bases lay in between. CDR1 is SEHNR, CDR2 FQNEAQ, per germline (reference sequence). This chain's CDR3 is CASIRDTTYEQYF. The DNA read from the CDR3 is TGTGCCAGCATCCGCGACACCACCTACGAG. The entire variable domain, with the rest obtained from reference TRBV7-9 and TRBJ2-7, is as follows: DTGVSQNPRHKITKRGQNVTFRCDPISEHNRLYWYRQTLGQGPEFLTYFQNEAQLEKSRLLSDRFSAERPKGSFSTLEIQRTEQGDSAMYLCASIRDTTYEQYFGPGTRLTVT.

This clone was seen ten or more times. From the germline J gene comes the end of the CDR3, since the read stops 3 residues before it. J is TRBJ2-1 and V is TRBV27; 8 bases agree with TRBD2. In germline, CDR1 is MNHEY, CDR2 SMNVEV (reference sequence). Trimming removed 6 bases from V and 6 bases from J; junction bases left unmatched: 10. The CDR3 has 15 amino acids. CDR3 bases read: TGTGCCAGCAGCTCGGGGGGGGGTCCCTCCAATGAG. As protein: CASSSGGGPSNE. The full CDR3 protein is CASSSGGGPSNEQFF.

This clone was counted ten times or more. The read finishes 3 residues shy of the CDR3 end, and the germline J gene is used to complete it. V and J are TRBV2 and TRBJ1-6, with D maybe TRBD1 (5 bases). The CDR3 is 13 residues long. Trimming shortened V by 7 bases and J by 9 bases, and 13 bases separated the two germline ends. Germline V gene lookup returns CDR1 SNHLY and CDR2 FYNNEI. CDR3 bases read: TGTGCCAGCAACACGGGGGTGGGTTCACCC. Amino acid sequence: CASNTGVGSP. The complete CDR3 protein is CASNTGVGSPLHF.

This clone was counted many times. The sequence runs out 3 residues before the end of the CDR3; the remainder is reconstructed from the germline J gene. The chain is built from TRBV12-3 or TRBV12-4 and TRBJ2-7; 7 bases agree with TRBD2. This CDR3 spans 14 amino acids. V lost 6 bases to trimming and J lost 4 bases; unmatched junction nucleotides: 9. CDR3 amino acids: CASRISGTSYEQYF. CDR3 DNA (partial): TGTGCCAGCAGGATAAGCGGGACCAGTTACGAG.

This clone was counted ten times or more. The read is 3 residues too short to cover the CDR3 end, so that end is filled in from the germline J gene. This chain links TRBV2 with TRBJ1-5, with TRBD1 matching over 8 bases. The CDR3 is made up of 16 amino acids. Trimming took 6 bases from V and 8 from J; bases not matched to a gene: 15. Germline CDR1 and CDR2: SNHLY and FYNNEI. The sequenced CDR3 bases are TGTGCCAGCAGACCCCGAGCGGCAGGGGGCATAAAGCCC. It specifies CASRPRAAGGIKP. The full CDR3 protein is CASRPRAAGGIKPQHF.

The sample holds many counts of this clone. The read falls 3 residues short of the CDR3 end, and the missing part is taken from the germline J gene. The chain couples TRBV28 to TRBJ2-2, with 14 positions matching TRBD2. The CDR3 runs 17 residues. Germline-derived CDR1 and CDR2 are MDHEN and SYDVKM. Germline trimming cut 6 bases from V and 4 bases from J; bases unmatched to any gene: 7. The CDR3 DNA, read in part, is TGTGCCAGCAGCCTGGGACTAGCGGGAGTAGGCACCGGGGAG. Protein product: CASSLGLAGVGTGE. The whole CDR3 reads CASSLGLAGVGTGELFF.

There are many counts of this clone. CDR3 DNA (partial): TGTGCCATCAGTGAGCCCAGCGGGACGGCCTATGGC. This codes for CAISEPSGTAYG. The CDR3 in full is CAISEPSGTAYGYTF. V gene TRBV10-3 combines with J gene TRBJ1-2, with a possible D match to TRBD1 (5 bases). Sequencing ends 3 residues short of the CDR3 end; the germline J gene provides the rest. Trimming took off 2 bases at V and 4 bases at J, with 14 bases between the two ends. In germline, CDR1 is ENHRY, CDR2 SYGVKD. This CDR3 contains 15 residues.

This clone was counted ten times or more. The read terminates 3 residues ahead of where the CDR3 ends, so the germline J gene completes it. The chain links TRBV11-2 to TRBJ2-7, with TRBD2 matching 7 bases. Germline V CDR1 and CDR2: SGHAT, FQNNGV. The CDR3 runs to 15 residues. Trimming at V came to 5 bases and at J to 0 bases, leaving 7 bases not matched to a gene. Partial CDR3 DNA: TGTGCCAGCAGCCCTTACGCTAGCGGCTCCTACGAG. Translating gives CASSPYASGSYE. The entire CDR3 reads CASSPYASGSYEQYF.

In this sample, this clone turned up many times. The read gets to within 3 residues of the CDR3 end, and the germline J gene fills in the rest. The chain recombines TRBV7-2 with TRBJ1-1; D may be TRBD1 (6 bases). CDR1 and CDR2 from the germline V gene are SGHTA and FQGNSA. The V gene lost 6 bases and the J gene lost 1 base, with 9 bases spanning the gap. The CDR3 is 13 amino acids. This CDR3 is CASRQGQNTEAFF. The sequenced part of the CDR3 DNA is TGTGCCAGCAGACAGGGTCAGAACACTGAA.

The sample holds many counts of this clone. The CDR3 is cut off 3 residues early in the read; its end comes from the germline J gene. V gene TRBV24-1 combines with J gene TRBJ1-5, with D possibly TRBD1 on 6 matching bases. There are 15 residues in the CDR3. The germline V gene encodes CDR1 KGHDR and CDR2 SFDVKD. The V gene lost 7 bases and the J gene lost 3 bases, with 15 bases spanning the gap. The CDR3 region is CATSPRGADNQPQHF. Incomplete CDR3 DNA: TGTGCCACCAGCCCCCGGGGGGCGGACAATCAGCCC.